The clone carrying this T cell receptor (beta chain) appeared many times. The target antigen is unknown. Noted time point: persistent/refractory GD, antithyroid drugs over 5 years with positive TRAb. Following extraction of RNA from PBMCs, that RNA was used to make the TCR library. Peripheral blood, 7 to 9.5 milliliters of it, was drawn into EDTA tubes. Germline loops: CDR1 MDHEN, CDR2 SYDVKM. The CDR3 loop spans 15 amino acids. V dropped 7 bases and J dropped 5; count of bases not matched to a gene: 9. The data originate from a study of regulatory T cells in long-lasting Graves disease. Study in general: With positive TSH receptor antibodies and over 5 years of antithyroid drugs, Graves' disease was considered persistent. Study-wide findings and caveats: Study of thyroid tissue was not done, with only peripheral blood studied. Those with persistent disease had in common more public clonotypes (more than 2,500) than new patients (approximately 970).

For TCR beta, libraries came from iRepertoire HTBI primers and Arm-PCR of CDR3 regions. Each CDR3 protein gets one entry after TCRdb re-called the multiplex PCR reads with MiXCR. Found here are about 300,000 distinct CDR3 sequences, 22% of them singletons; the top ten hold roughly 50%. This receptor was identified in a female donor with Graves disease. Source: peripheral blood mononuclear cells (PBMCs), taken when the disease was refractory, from a patient treated with antithyroid drugs. The genes are TRBV28 and TRBJ2-7, with 12 bases aligning to TRBD2. CDR3 bases: TGTGCCAGCACCGAGGTGGGACTAGCGGGTAACGAGCAGTACTTC. It translates to CASTEVGLAGNEQYF.